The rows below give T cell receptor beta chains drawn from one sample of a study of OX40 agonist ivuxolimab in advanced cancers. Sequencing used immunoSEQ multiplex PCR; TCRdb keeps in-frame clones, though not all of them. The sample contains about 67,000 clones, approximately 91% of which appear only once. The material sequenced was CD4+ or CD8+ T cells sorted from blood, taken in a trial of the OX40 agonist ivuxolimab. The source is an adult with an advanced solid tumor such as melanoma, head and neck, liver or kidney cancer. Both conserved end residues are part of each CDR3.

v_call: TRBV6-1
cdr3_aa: CASSEGVVAGVTDTQYF

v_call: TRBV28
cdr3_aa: CASSLISLYEQYF

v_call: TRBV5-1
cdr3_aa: CASSWGTHTDTQYF

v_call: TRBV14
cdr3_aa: CASSQEQGTEAFF

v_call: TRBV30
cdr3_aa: CAWQGFHGYTF

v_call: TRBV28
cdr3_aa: CASRGTGGPSTDTQYF

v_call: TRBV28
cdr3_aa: CASSEQGANTGELFF

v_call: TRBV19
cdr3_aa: CASSRVQNTGELFF

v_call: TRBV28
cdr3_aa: CASSFGQGRGNYGYTF

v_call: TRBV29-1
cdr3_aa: CSVVGGSTDTQYF

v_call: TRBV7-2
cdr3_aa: CASSLQPLSAPYEQYF

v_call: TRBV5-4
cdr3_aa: CASSRGGAGQPQHF

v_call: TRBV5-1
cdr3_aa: CASSLVGLSWTDTQYF

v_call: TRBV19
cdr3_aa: CASREGGTGGGGEKLFF

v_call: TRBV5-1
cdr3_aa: CASSLGRGLEETQYF

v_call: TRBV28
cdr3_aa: CASSWGLALPDTQYF

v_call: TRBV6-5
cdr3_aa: CASSPRTGSAELFF

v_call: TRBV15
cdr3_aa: CATSRPSLQGKLHF

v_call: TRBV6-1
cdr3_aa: CASSEPGELFF

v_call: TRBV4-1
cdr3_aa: CASSPSDSWETQYF

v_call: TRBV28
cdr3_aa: CASTPGQLPYEQYF

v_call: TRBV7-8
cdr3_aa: CASSLMYSNQPQHF

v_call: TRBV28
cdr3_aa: CASSTPGVHEQYF

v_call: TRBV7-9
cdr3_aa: CASSRLAGGNVEQFF

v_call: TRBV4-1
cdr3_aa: CASSLAPGEKLFF

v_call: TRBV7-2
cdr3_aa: CASSFATGPTDTQYF

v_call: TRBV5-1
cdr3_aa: CASSLSSVTYEQYF

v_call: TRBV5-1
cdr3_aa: CASRDTRTTGELFF

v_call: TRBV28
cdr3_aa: CASSSPSEGKNIQYF

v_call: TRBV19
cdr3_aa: CASNGRGGIGETQYF

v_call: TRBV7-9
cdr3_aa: CASSFASGSVIEQYF

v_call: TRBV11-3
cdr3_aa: CASSITGSGANVLTF

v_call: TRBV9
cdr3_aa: CASSRGTPRTDTQYF

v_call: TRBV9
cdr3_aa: CASSFTGDRELFF

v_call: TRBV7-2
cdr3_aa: CASSSGTGGNQPQHF

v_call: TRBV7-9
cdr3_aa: CASSLDLASPYNEQFF

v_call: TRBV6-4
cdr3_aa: CASSPLGVGDTQYF

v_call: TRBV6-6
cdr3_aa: CASSPSGGTTYEQYF

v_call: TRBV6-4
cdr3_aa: CASRDRGSGANVLTF

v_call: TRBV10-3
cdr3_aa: CAIRSPPGEKGLF

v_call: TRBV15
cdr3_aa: CATSRGGGSNFHNEQFF

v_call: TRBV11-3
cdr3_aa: CASSLRGASGREQYF

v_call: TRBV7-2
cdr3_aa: CASSFFFQSEQYF

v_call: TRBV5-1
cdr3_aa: CASSSPGDVGQPQHF

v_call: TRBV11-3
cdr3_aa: CASSGGSQETQYF

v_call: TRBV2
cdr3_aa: CASSATSGANVLTF

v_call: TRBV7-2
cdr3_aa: CASSLQAGFGNTIYF

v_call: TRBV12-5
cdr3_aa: CASGLDLWTSGRDEQYF

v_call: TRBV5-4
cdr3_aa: CASSLALRTRDEQFF

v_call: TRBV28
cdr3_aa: CASRIGGTGGYTF

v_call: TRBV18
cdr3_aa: CASSPPWGGGLPNQETQYF

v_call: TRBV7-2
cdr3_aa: CANNEQGLEQYF

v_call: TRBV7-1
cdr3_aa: CASSLGGTFYGYTF

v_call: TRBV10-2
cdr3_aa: CASTLGVRVTQYF

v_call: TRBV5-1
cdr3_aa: CASSLPGEKSSYEQYF

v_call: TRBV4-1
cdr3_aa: CASSQPGQGRGGYTF